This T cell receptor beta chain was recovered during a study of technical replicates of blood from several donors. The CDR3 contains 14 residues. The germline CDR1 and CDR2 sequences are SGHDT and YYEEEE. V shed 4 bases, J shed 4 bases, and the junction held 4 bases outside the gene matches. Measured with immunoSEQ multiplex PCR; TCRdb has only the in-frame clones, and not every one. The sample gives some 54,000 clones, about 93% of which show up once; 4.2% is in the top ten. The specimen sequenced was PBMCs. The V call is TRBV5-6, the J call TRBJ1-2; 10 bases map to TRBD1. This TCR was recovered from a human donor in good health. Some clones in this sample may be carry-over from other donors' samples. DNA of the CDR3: TGTGCCAGCAGCCGGGACAGGGGAAGCTATGGCTACACCTTC. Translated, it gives CASSRDRGSYGYTF.